The clone carrying this TCR beta chain was seen ten or more times. Its antigen is still unknown. TCRdb fed the RT-PCR reads into MiXCR, producing one record per CDR3 protein. The sample records roughly 670,000 distinct CDR3 sequences, 11% to 15% being singletons. The data were obtained in a study of response to subunit inactivated influenza vaccine. The study's findings and limits: Each seasonal influenza vaccination recruits few new T cells, the authors suggested.

The sequence came from a man between 45 and 60 years old who received an inactivated influenza vaccine. Here the sequenced sample was PBMCs from blood, taken 14 to 15 days before vaccination.

CDR3 residues: CASSLLAGVGNEQFF. As DNA, the CDR3 is TGTGCCAGCAGCTTGCTAGCGGGAGTGGGGAATGAGCAGTTCTTC. The V gene is TRBV5-5, the J gene TRBJ2-1, with 10 bases aligning to TRBD2. V trimming: 1 base; J trimming: 7 bases; junction bases outside the gene matches: 5. Per germline, CDR1 SGHKS and CDR2 YYEKEE (reference sequence). This CDR3 spans 15 amino acids.